Sequencing of this T cell receptor (beta chain) was carried out in a study of chemoradiotherapy in HPV16-positive cancers. Germline CDR1 reads LNHDA; CDR2 reads SQIVND (reference sequence). The CDR3 is 14 amino acids. The J segment lost 3 bases and the V segment lost 5 bases, leaving 3 bases of the junction unmatched. Produced via immunoSEQ multiplex PCR; TCRdb's table is partial and in-frame only. The sample carries about 22,000 clones, about nine tenths recorded once. The specimen was blood, collected from a patient who underwent chemoradiotherapy. The clonotype originates from a human donor with HPV-associated anogenital cancer. V and J are TRBV19 and TRBJ2-7; 11 bases align to TRBD1. CDR3 in amino acids: CASSSGTGGYEQYF. CDR3 in DNA: TGTGCCAGTAGTTCCGGGACAGGGGGCTACGAGCAGTACTTC.